This is a list of T cell receptor beta chains from one sample in a study of blood T cell repertoires in COVID-19. Only in-frame clones appear in the TCRdb table, and some are missing; sequencing was by immunoSEQ multiplex PCR. The sample has 230,000 or so clones; 88% are singletons. Material for sequencing was PBMCs or T cells enriched from blood (not recorded which). The receptors were gathered from a woman in her thirties or forties with acute COVID-19. CDR3s include the opening cysteine and the closing phenylalanine or tryptophan. A D gene is named only where the DNA matches it firmly. The size entry is marked missing in some rows and otherwise reads once, few, many or a size class.

V: TRBV4-3
D: TRBD2
J: TRBJ2-5
size: .
DNA: TGCGCCAGCAGCCAAAGACTAGCAGCGGAGACCCAGTACTTC
CDR3: CASSQRLAAETQYF

V: TRBV6-2/TRBV6-3
D: .
J: TRBJ2-3
size: once
DNA: TGTGCCAGCAGTTACCCTACCCTCAAGCGGACCACAGATACGCAGTATTTT
CDR3: CASSYPTLKRTTDTQYF

V: TRBV4-3
D: .
J: TRBJ2-2
size: .
DNA: TGCGCCAGCAGCCAAAGTACCGGCGGAGGGAACACCGGGGAGCTGTTTTTT
CDR3: CASSQSTGGGNTGELFF

V: TRBV7-2
D: TRBD1
J: TRBJ2-1
size: .
DNA: TGTGCCAGCAGCTTAGTAGGGACAGGGGTAGTAGCGGGGACGAATGAGCAGTTCTTC
CDR3: CASSLVGTGVVAGTNEQFF

V: TRBV4-1
D: .
J: TRBJ2-7
size: .
DNA: TGCGCCAGCAGCCGCGCACTCGGCTACGAGCAGTACTTC
CDR3: CASSRALGYEQYF

V: TRBV2
D: .
J: TRBJ2-3
size: .
DNA: TGTGCCAGCAGTTCCCTGGGTGGTCTAGCGACAGATACGCAGTATTTT
CDR3: CASSSLGGLATDTQYF

V: TRBV29-1
D: TRBD2
J: TRBJ2-2
size: .
DNA: TGCAGCGTTGAAGTCAAGGCGGGGGGTCCCGGGGAGCTGTTTTTT
CDR3: CSVEVKAGGPGELFF

V: TRBV19
D: .
J: TRBJ2-3
size: .
DNA: TGTGCCAGTATCGGGACTTATACGCAGTATTTT
CDR3: CASIGTYTQYF

V: TRBV19
D: TRBD1
J: TRBJ1-1
size: .
DNA: TGTGCCAGTAGTCCGGCGGACAGGGGGAACACTGAAGCTTTCTTT
CDR3: CASSPADRGNTEAFF

V: TRBV3-1/TRBV3-2
D: TRBD1
J: TRBJ2-6
size: .
DNA: TGTGCCAGCAGCCCCGGGACAGGGAATAATCCGCGGGCCAACGTCCTGACTTTC
CDR3: CASSPGTGNNPRANVLTF

V: TRBV27
D: .
J: TRBJ2-7
size: .
DNA: TGTGCCAGCAGTTTATTGGGAGGCGAGCAGTACTTC
CDR3: CASSLLGGEQYF

V: TRBV5-1
D: TRBD1
J: TRBJ1-6
size: .
DNA: TGCGCCAGCAGCTTGGGGACAGGACCGTATAATTCACCCCTCCACTTT
CDR3: CASSLGTGPYNSPLHF

V: TRBV28
D: TRBD1
J: TRBJ1-5
size: .
DNA: TGTGCCAGCAGGCGGACAGGGGGCGAGCCCCAGCATTTT
CDR3: CASRRTGGEPQHF

V: TRBV7-9
D: TRBD1
J: TRBJ1-1
size: .
DNA: TGTGCCAGCAGCTCCATCAGGGGGAAGACTGAAGCTTTCTTT
CDR3: CASSSIRGKTEAFF

V: TRBV2
D: TRBD1
J: TRBJ2-1
size: .
DNA: TGTGCCAGCAGCGACCCCGGGACAGGGGCTAATGAGCAGTTCTTC
CDR3: CASSDPGTGANEQFF

V: TRBV5-1
D: TRBD2
J: TRBJ2-2
size: .
DNA: TGCGCCAGCAGCTTGCGGGAGGAGGGCACCGGGGAGCTGTTTTTT
CDR3: CASSLREEGTGELFF

V: TRBV11-2
D: .
J: TRBJ1-1
size: .
DNA: TGTGCCAGCAGCTTCAGGAGGCTGAGGAACACTGAAGCTTTCTTT
CDR3: CASSFRRLRNTEAFF

V: TRBV28
D: TRBD1
J: TRBJ1-5
size: .
DNA: TGTGCCGTACAGGGGGCCGGAAGCAATCAGCCCCAGCATTTT
CDR3: CAVQGAGSNQPQHF

V: TRBV7-2
D: .
J: TRBJ2-7
size: .
DNA: TGTGCCAGCAGGAAAGACAGTGGTGGCGAGCAGTACTTC
CDR3: CASRKDSGGEQYF

V: TRBV5-1
D: TRBD2
J: TRBJ2-7
size: .
DNA: TGCGCCAGCAGCCCGAGACTAGCGGGGAGCTACGAGCAGTACTTC
CDR3: CASSPRLAGSYEQYF

V: TRBV24-1
D: .
J: TRBJ2-2
size: few
DNA: TGTGCCACCAGTGAGGGGGCGATAACCGGGGAGCTGTTTTTT
CDR3: CATSEGAITGELFF

V: TRBV19
D: TRBD1
J: TRBJ1-3
size: .
DNA: TGTGCCAGTAGTGGGACAGGGACTGGAAACACCATATATTTT
CDR3: CASSGTGTGNTIYF

V: TRBV19
D: .
J: TRBJ2-7
size: .
DNA: TGTGCCAGTCGATCTCAGGACTCCTCCTACGAGCAGTACTTC
CDR3: CASRSQDSSYEQYF

V: TRBV30
D: .
J: TRBJ2-7
size: .
DNA: TGTGCCTGGGGCAGGGCGGGGGCACCCCCCTACGAGCAGTACTTC
CDR3: CAWGRAGAPPYEQYF

V: TRBV11-2
D: .
J: TRBJ1-1
size: .
DNA: TGTGCCAGCAGCTTTGAGCGGGGAACTGAAGCTTTCTTT
CDR3: CASSFERGTEAFF

V: TRBV6-5
D: TRBD1
J: TRBJ2-5
size: .
DNA: TGTGCCAGCAGTTACTCAGGGACAGCCCAAGAGACCCAGTACTTC
CDR3: CASSYSGTAQETQYF

V: TRBV5-1
D: .
J: TRBJ1-1
size: once
DNA: TGCGCCAGCAGCCCCCCGCGACAGGCCTCTAATCCGAACACTGAAGCTTTCTTT
CDR3: CASSPPRQASNPNTEAFF

V: TRBV29-1
D: .
J: TRBJ2-1
size: once
DNA: TGCAGCGTTGATTTCCAGGGCAATGAGCAGTTCTTC
CDR3: CSVDFQGNEQFF

V: TRBV4-3
D: .
J: TRBJ1-2
size: .
DNA: TGCGCCAGCAGCCAGGTGGCATCGTCCGTCAGGGCCCATGATGGCTACACCTTC
CDR3: CASSQVASSVRAHDGYTF

V: TRBV30
D: .
J: TRBJ1-3
size: .
DNA: TGTGCCTGGAGCGAAGGGGCCGCTGGAAACACCATATATTTT
CDR3: CAWSEGAAGNTIYF

V: TRBV5-1
D: TRBD1
J: TRBJ1-1
size: .
DNA: TGCGCCAGTGATATACAGGGGTTGAACACTGAAGCTTTCTTT
CDR3: CASDIQGLNTEAFF

V: TRBV7-9
D: TRBD2
J: TRBJ2-2
size: .
DNA: TGTGCCAGCAGCTCGCCAACTAGCGGGAGGGCCGAGGGCGGGGAGCTGTTTTTT
CDR3: CASSSPTSGRAEGGELFF

V: TRBV7-8
D: .
J: TRBJ1-5
size: .
DNA: TGTGCCAGCAGCTTAGGCCTCGGTACTCAGCCCCAGCATTTT
CDR3: CASSLGLGTQPQHF

V: TRBV5-1
D: TRBD2
J: TRBJ2-3
size: .
DNA: TGCGCCAGCATTGGACTAGGCACAGATACGCAGTATTTT
CDR3: CASIGLGTDTQYF

V: TRBV13
D: .
J: TRBJ2-1
size: once
DNA: TGTGCCAGCAGCTTATTGCGGGGACTCTCCTACAATGAGCAGTTCTTC
CDR3: CASSLLRGLSYNEQFF

V: TRBV28
D: .
J: TRBJ1-3
size: .
DNA: TGTGCCAGCAGTTCCCCCCGGGGGTCGGGAAACACCATATATTTT
CDR3: CASSSPRGSGNTIYF

V: TRBV14
D: .
J: TRBJ2-3
size: .
DNA: TGTGCCAGCAGCCAAGATGAGATTGTATGCGGAGATACGCAGTATTTT
CDR3: CASSQDEIVCGDTQYF

V: TRBV5-6
D: .
J: TRBJ2-2
size: .
DNA: TGTGCCAGCAGCTCAAATCGGGACATAAACACCGGGGAGCTGTTTTTT
CDR3: CASSSNRDINTGELFF

V: TRBV19
D: .
J: TRBJ2-3
size: .
DNA: TGTGCCAGTAGTCCTCCCCAAGTCCAGGGTAGGGGCACAGATACGCAGTATTTT
CDR3: CASSPPQVQGRGTDTQYF

V: TRBV10-1
D: .
J: TRBJ1-5
size: .
DNA: TGCGCCAGCAGTAGCGGGGGGTCCGGCAATCAGCCCCAGCATTTT
CDR3: CASSSGGSGNQPQHF

V: TRBV6-2/TRBV6-3
D: TRBD2
J: TRBJ2-3
size: .
DNA: TGTGCCAGCAGTTTTGGGACTAGCGGTAAAGATACGCAGTATTTT
CDR3: CASSFGTSGKDTQYF

V: TRBV7-8
D: .
J: TRBJ1-2
size: .
DNA: TGTGCCAGCAGCTTACTCCCGGACAGTAACTATGGCTACACCTTC
CDR3: CASSLLPDSNYGYTF